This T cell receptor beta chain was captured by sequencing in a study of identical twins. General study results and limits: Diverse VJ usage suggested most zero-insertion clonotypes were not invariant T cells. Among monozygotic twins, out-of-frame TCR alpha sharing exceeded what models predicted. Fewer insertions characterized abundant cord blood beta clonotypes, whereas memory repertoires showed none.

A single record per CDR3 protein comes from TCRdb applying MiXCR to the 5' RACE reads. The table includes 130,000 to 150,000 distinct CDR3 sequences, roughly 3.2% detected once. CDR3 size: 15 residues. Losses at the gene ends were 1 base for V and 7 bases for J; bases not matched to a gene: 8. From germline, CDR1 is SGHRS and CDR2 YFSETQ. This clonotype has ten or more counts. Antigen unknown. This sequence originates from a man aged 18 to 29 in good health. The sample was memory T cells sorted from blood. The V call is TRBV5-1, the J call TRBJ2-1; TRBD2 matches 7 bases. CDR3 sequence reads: CASSLSSGGRNEQFF. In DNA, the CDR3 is TGCGCCAGCAGCTTGTCCTCGGGGGGTAGGAATGAGCAGTTCTTC.